Described below is a single T cell receptor (beta chain) sequence and its context. Its target is unknown. The sample belongs to a study of shared clonotypes between healthy human individuals. Study-wide context: A donor's plate count was three for CD4 naive and three for CD4 memory; CD8 naive had two and CD8 memory one.

The study's findings and limits: Shared across a handful of donors were around 5% of the naive CD4 clonotypes.

Division of CD4+ cells produced a CD45RA+ naive subset and a CD45RA-negative memory subset. Authors' methods: As immunoSEQ supplied junction-only sequences (without quality scores), filtering differed. Here immunoSEQ multiplex PCR was the method, and the copy in TCRdb shows in-frame clones only, minus some. The DNA was the basis for D and trimming; V, J and clone size are from that table. The data show a few hundred thousand clones, roughly 97% seen once. This TCR came from a woman aged 25 to 39 in good health. The specimen was naive CD4+ T cells sorted from blood. Regarding subset: CD45RA+ positively selected.

The DNA for the CDR3 is TGTGCCAGCAGCCCCGGCCCGGCACCGAGCACAGATACGCAGTATTTT. Translating gives CASSPGPAPSTDTQYF. The J gene is TRBJ2-3, the V gene TRBV7-9; D ambiguous. CDR1 SEHNR and CDR2 FQNEAQ come from the germline V gene (reference sequence). The CDR3 loop spans 16 amino acids. V lost 5 bases and J 0 bases, leaving 15 bases between the germline ends.